The next 23 T cell receptor beta chains were all read from a single sample in a study of cytomegalovirus exposure and HLA in healthy donors. A multiplex PCR was run with 60 Vbeta primers and 13 Jbeta primers. Clones were sequenced by immunoSEQ multiplex PCR, and TCRdb holds only the in-frame ones, with some missing. Of about 160,000 clones in the sample, around four fifths were seen once. Sequencing was carried out using PBMCs. These receptors all stem from a woman aged 25 to 39 in good health and CMV-seronegative.

The rearrangement links TRBV11-3 to TRBJ2-7; no clear D. Germline lookup yields CDR1 SGHNT and CDR2 YENEEA. V lost 4 bases to trimming and J lost 5 bases, with 9 bases between them. The CDR3 contains 12 residues. The DNA for the CDR3 is TGTGCCAGCAGCTACTCAGGTAACGAGCAGTACTTC. Amino acids: CASSYSGNEQYF.

About this clone itself: Being one base from a much bigger clone, this may be a read error. The gene calls are TRBV7-9 and TRBJ1-5; D not certain. This CDR3 has 12 residues. CDR1 and CDR2 from the germline V gene are SEHNR and FQNEAQ (reference sequence). CDR3 residues: CANSFEVQPQHF. Written as DNA, the CDR3 is TGTGCCAACAGCTTTGAGGTACAGCCCCAGCATTTT.

The rearrangement uses TRBV5-1 and TRBJ2-3; 9 nucleotides agree with TRBD2. Germline V CDR1 and CDR2: SGHRS, YFSETQ. J lost 3 bases, V lost 2 bases, and 7 bases had no gene match. The CDR3 is made up of 16 amino acids. The CDR3 region is CASSLAPSGVTDTQYF. As DNA, the CDR3 is TGCGCCAGCAGCTTAGCCCCTAGCGGGGTAACAGATACGCAGTATTTT.

This chain uses TRBV2 with TRBJ1-2, with a possible D match to TRBD1 (6 bases). Germline V gene lookup returns CDR1 SNHLY and CDR2 FYNNEI. The CDR3 covers 15 residues. V lost 5 bases to trimming and J lost 2 bases, with 15 bases between them. The CDR3: CASSMGGAQNYGYTF. The DNA of the CDR3 is TGTGCCAGCAGTATGGGGGGGGCGCAAAACTATGGCTACACCTTC.

The chain has TRBV5-1 and TRBJ1-3, with 7 positions matching TRBD1. The CDR3 is 17 residues long. The germline V gene has CDR1 SGHRS and CDR2 YFSETQ. J was trimmed by 0 bases and V by 0 bases; bases with no gene match: 6. CDR3: CASSLGLQGHSGNTIYF. The CDR3 DNA reads TGCGCCAGCAGCTTGGGGCTACAGGGGCACTCTGGAAACACCATATATTTT.

The V gene is TRBV4-1, the J gene TRBJ1-2; no clear D. The V gene lost 1 base and the J gene lost 4 bases, with 10 bases spanning the gap. The CDR3 consists of 14 residues. The V gene's germline CDR1 is MGHRA and CDR2 YSYEKL. The CDR3 sequence is CASSQGQEGYGYTF. In DNA, the CDR3 is TGCGCCAGCAGCCAAGGGCAGGAGGGCTATGGCTACACCTTC.

V is TRBV10-3 and J is TRBJ2-3, with 8 nucleotides matching TRBD2. The CDR3 spans 14 residues. J gave up 4 bases and V 4 bases, and 4 bases lay outside the gene matches. Germline assignment: CDR1 ENHRY and CDR2 SYGVKD. The DNA for the CDR3 is TGTGCCATCAGTGCGACTAGCGTGGCAGATACGCAGTATTTT. Translation: CAISATSVADTQYF.

This clone was observed a single time. This chain joins TRBV27 and TRBJ1-5; D is unclear. V lost 5 bases and J lost 3, with 14 bases in between. The V gene's germline CDR1 is MNHEY and CDR2 SMNVEV (reference sequence). This CDR3 has 15 residues. The CDR3 reads CASSPSAGINQPQHF. CDR3 coding DNA: TGTGCCAGCAGTCCCTCGGCGGGGATCAATCAGCCCCAGCATTTT.

This chain links TRBV7-8 with TRBJ2-2; unclear D gene. The germline V gene has CDR1 SGHVS and CDR2 FQNEAQ. Trimming took off 4 bases at V and 2 bases at J, with 8 bases between the two ends. The CDR3 length is 14 residues. This chain's CDR3 is CASSSRHNTGELFF. The DNA for the CDR3 is TGTGCCAGCAGCTCCAGACATAACACCGGGGAGCTGTTTTTT.

This sequence joins TRBV30 and TRBJ2-2; 7 positions agree with TRBD2. After removal of 6 bases from V and 4 bases from J, the junction contained 11 bases not matched to a gene. The CDR3 is made up of 15 amino acids. Per the germline V gene, CDR1 is GTSNPN and CDR2 is SVGIG (reference sequence). CDR3 loop: CACIHSGSSTGELFF. CDR3 sequence (DNA): TGTGCCTGTATTCATAGCGGGTCGAGCACCGGGGAGCTGTTTTTT.

The V and J genes are TRBV11-2 and TRBJ1-4; 8 bases fit TRBD1. Germline CDR1 SGHAT, CDR2 FQNNGV. Losses at the gene ends were 9 bases for V and 8 bases for J; bases not matched to a gene: 8. This CDR3 has 13 amino acids. CDR3 in amino acids: CASRGQGREKLFF. In DNA form, the CDR3 reads TGTGCCAGTAGAGGACAGGGCCGGGAAAAACTGTTTTTT.

A few counts support this clone. The chain employs TRBV9 and TRBJ2-3; 9 bases are shared with TRBD2. This CDR3 is 15 amino acids long. Germline V gives CDR1 SGDLS, CDR2 YYNGEE. The trim removed 3 bases at V and 4 bases at J, leaving 6 bases unmatched. This CDR3 is CASSAGTSIADTQYF. DNA of the CDR3: TGTGCCAGCAGCGCAGGGACTAGCATCGCAGATACGCAGTATTTT. Based on the CDR3 plus reference TRBV9 and TRBJ2-3, the full variable domain is DSGVTQTPKHLITATGQRVTLRCSPRSGDLSVYWYQQSLDQGLQFLIQYYNGEERAKGNILERFSAQQFPDLHSELNLSSLELGDSALYFCASSAGTSIADTQYFGPGTRLTVL.

The chain recombines TRBV9 with TRBJ2-7; TRBD2 matches at 10 bases. The germline CDR1 and CDR2 sequences are SGDLS and YYNGEE. J lost 0 bases, V lost 1 base, and 1 base had no gene match. This CDR3 contains 15 residues. CDR3 nucleotide sequence: TGTGCCAGCAGCGTACTAGCGGGGGCCTCCTACGAGCAGTACTTC. This gives the protein CASSVLAGASYEQYF. Using reference TRBV9 and TRBJ2-7 for the parts outside the CDR3, the full variable domain is DSGVTQTPKHLITATGQRVTLRCSPRSGDLSVYWYQQSLDQGLQFLIQYYNGEERAKGNILERFSAQQFPDLHSELNLSSLELGDSALYFCASSVLAGASYEQYFGPGTRLTVT.

The chain employs TRBV27 and TRBJ2-2; 9 positions agree with TRBD1. Germline CDR1 reads MNHEY; CDR2 reads SMNVEV (reference sequence). The CDR3 is 15 residues long. The ends lost 7 bases at V and 8 bases at J; junction bases unmatched: 11. The chain's CDR3 is CASTLGQGNLGELFF. The CDR3 DNA follows: TGTGCCAGCACCTTGGGACAGGGTAATTTAGGGGAGCTGTTTTTT.

The chain employs TRBV5-1 and TRBJ1-3; 7 bases map to TRBD1. CDR1 is SGHRS and CDR2 is YFSETQ in the germline V gene. J lost 0 bases, V lost 7 bases, and 19 bases had no gene match. CDR3 length: 19 amino acids. CDR3 sequence: CASPGRDRPFGGSGNTIYF. In nucleotides, the CDR3 is TGCGCCAGCCCTGGGCGGGACAGACCATTCGGGGGCTCTGGAAACACCATATATTTT.

This sequence joins TRBV4-1 and TRBJ1-1; 8 bases line up with TRBD1. V was pared by 7 bases and J by 8 bases, with 15 bases of the junction left unmatched. Germline V CDR1 and CDR2: MGHRA, YSYEKL. The CDR3 is 15 residues long. The CDR3: CASTGRVGQGMEAFF. CDR3 bases: TGCGCCAGCACGGGGAGGGTCGGACAGGGAATGGAAGCTTTCTTT.

This clone was recorded only once. The chain combines TRBV18 with TRBJ1-1; unclear D gene. Looked up from germline, CDR1 is KGHSH and CDR2 is LQKENI. The CDR3 loop spans 14 amino acids. V was shortened by 1 base and J by 0 bases, with 6 bases between the two germline ends. CDR3: CASSPLNMNTEAFF. In DNA form, the CDR3 reads TGTGCCAGCTCACCACTCAACATGAACACTGAAGCTTTCTTT.

The chain combines TRBV28 with TRBJ2-2; TRBD1 might be the D (5 bases). This CDR3 is built from 15 residues. V shed 4 bases and J shed 8 bases, with 17 bases lying between them. Germline lookup yields CDR1 MDHEN and CDR2 SYDVKM. CDR3 amino acids: CASSSQAQGSGELFF. In DNA, the CDR3 is TGTGCCAGCAGTTCGCAGGCTCAGGGATCTGGGGAGCTGTTTTTT.

V gene TRBV29-1 combines with J gene TRBJ1-1, with TRBD1 matching 8 bases. Germline V CDR1 and CDR2: SQVTM, ANQGSEA. The CDR3 covers 12 residues. V shed 7 bases, J shed 5 bases, and the junction held 6 bases outside the gene matches. The CDR3 loop reads CSAGQGGTEAFF. As DNA, the CDR3 is TGCAGCGCCGGACAGGGAGGAACTGAAGCTTTCTTT.

This clone appeared once. The chain links TRBV5-1 to TRBJ1-2; 7 bases are a match to TRBD1. V dropped 0 bases and J dropped 5; count of bases not matched to a gene: 4. Germline CDR1 SGHRS, CDR2 YFSETQ. The CDR3 has 14 amino acids. CDR3 protein: CASSLETGWYGYTF. Here the CDR3 DNA reads TGCGCCAGCAGCTTGGAGACAGGGTGGTATGGCTACACCTTC.

In this sample, this clone turned up a few times. This sequence joins TRBV7-2 and TRBJ2-1, with TRBD2 as a possible D gene (6 bases). The CDR3 has 17 residues. In germline, CDR1 is SGHTA, CDR2 FQGNSA. Trimming took 1 base from V and 2 from J, leaving 15 bases between them. The CDR3 here is CASSLVAGISPYNEQFF. The CDR3 DNA is TGTGCCAGCAGCTTAGTGGCGGGGATAAGCCCCTACAATGAGCAGTTCTTC. The full variable domain, its missing parts supplied by reference TRBV7-2 and TRBJ2-1, is GAGVSQSPSNKVTEKGKDVELRCDPISGHTALYWYRQSLGQGLEFLIYFQGNSAPDKSGLPSDRFSAERTGGSVSTLTIQRTQQEDSAVYLCASSLVAGISPYNEQFFGPGTRLTVL.

This sequence joins TRBV2 and TRBJ2-7; TRBD2 is a possible D gene (6 bases). The CDR3 loop spans 13 amino acids. Trimming took off 4 bases at V and 5 bases at J, with 12 bases between the two ends. Looked up from germline, CDR1 is SNHLY and CDR2 is FYNNEI. CDR3 bases: TGTGCCAGCAGTGGTGGGGGGAACCACGAGCAGTACTTC. It yields the protein CASSGGGNHEQYF.

The chain couples TRBV2 to TRBJ2-5; TRBD2 matches 7 bases. The CDR3 contains 14 residues. The V gene end was trimmed by 8 bases and the J gene end by 5 bases; junction bases not matched to a gene: 11. The germline gives CDR1 SNHLY, CDR2 FYNNEI. CDR3 loop: CASDPEGRGETQYF. The DNA of the CDR3 is TGTGCCAGCGACCCTGAGGGGCGGGGGGAGACCCAGTACTTC.